This note documents a single TCR beta chain sequence. One end of the junction varies from germline; a read error may be responsible. Other DNA sequences within the sample encode an identical CDR3. This sample's time point: blood 4 weeks post-SBRT, at nephrectomy. The treatment here: 15 Gy SBRT to primary tumor, nephrectomy 4 weeks later. Nephrectomy followed 15 Gy stereotactic body radiation by 4 weeks. Clones were read by immunoSEQ multiplex PCR, and TCRdb kept only the in-frame ones, dropping some. Of tens of thousands of clones in the sample, around four fifths were seen once. These data originate in a study of radiation and T cells in renal cell carcinoma. The source of this sequence is a woman aged 60-75 years with renal cell carcinoma. The sample here was blood, taken from a patient whose treatment included radiotherapy and nephrectomy.

CDR3: CASRLGLAGAYEQYF. In nucleotides, the CDR3 is TGCGCCAGCAGGTTGGGACTAGCGGGGGCCTACGAGCAGTACTTC. J is TRBJ2-7 and V is TRBV2; 14 bases match TRBD2. The CDR3 consists of 15 residues. The germline CDR1 and CDR2 sequences are SNHLY and FYNNEI.